This T cell receptor beta chain was documented in a study of blood T cell repertoires in COVID-19 (TCRdb year 2020). For the wider study: The collaborator samples originated in the United States, Italy and Spain and spanned the acute and convalescent phases of COVID-19. Samples came from the ongoing ImmuneRACE study (first 160 participants) plus 1,254 subjects from 6 global collaborators. The sample metadata nearly always contained a de-identified subject ID, COVID-19 status, age in years and sex. Where available, HLA class I and class II types were obtained from metadata supplied by the sample provider rather than from assay-based typing. The repertoires were released in a freely available public database meant as a resource for research on the immune response to SARS-CoV-2. Deeply sampled blood TCRbeta repertoires from subjects exposed to, actively infected with, or recovered from COVID-19 were included in the dataset. The material from the prospective study consisted of cDNA or gDNA derived from T cells, B-cell-depleted T cells, or PBMCs. Summary of the overall study and its limitations: How much clinical and demographic metadata was included differed by source and by participant, and the metadata was provided uncurated.

TCRbeta CDR3 regions were amplified from genomic DNA by means of the immunoSEQ Assay, a bias-controlled multiplex PCR. Processing in the source paper ran as follows. Nucleated cell counts per sample were estimated from amplification of reference gene primers within the assay. To quantify the absolute abundance of each unique TCRbeta CDR3 rearrangement, sequence reads were collapsed and filtered. For each sample, productive Simpson clonality was calculated by taking the square root of Simpson's diversity index across productive rearrangements. Not all clones reach the TCRdb copy of this immuneACCESS table, which keeps in-frame sequences only. Checked studies attribute under half of the gap to unresolved V genes and leave the rest unexplained. V and J calls plus clone size are reproduced from that table; the DNA served to infer D and trimming. Counted in this sample were 180,000 or so clones; about 91% of them appeared once. The ten largest account for 4% to 5% of the sample.

Trimming takes 5 bases from V and 0 bases from J, and the germline ends sit 12 bases apart. Counted from cysteine to phenylalanine, this CDR3 has 15 amino acids. The entry retains the CDR3 DNA only, 45 bases that are in frame from base 1. Via the germline V gene, CDR1 is SNHLY and CDR2 FYNNEI. Collaborating institutions collected whole blood in K2EDTA tubes following their own protocols. For TCRbeta analysis, collaborators shipped samples in one of three forms: frozen whole blood, isolated PBMCs, or DNA extracted from either of those sample types. With respect to this clone: What this receptor recognizes is not known. Within one base of it there is no much larger clone, and no base qualities were kept.

This TCR was recovered from a woman aged 30 to 39 with acute or convalescent COVID-19. The specimen was peripheral blood. The sequence is built from TRBV2 and TRBJ2-3; the best D guess is TRBD2, with 6 bases matching. The CDR3 sequence is CASSFGGSSTDTQYF. The DNA sequence is given as TGTGCCAGCAGTTTTGGGGGGTCTAGCACAGATACGCAGTATTTT.